This TCR beta chain derives from a study of blood T cell repertoires in COVID-19. CDR3 length: 15 amino acids. Germline values: CDR1 SGHVS, CDR2 FQNEAQ. J gave up 3 bases and V 1 base, and 5 bases lay outside the gene matches. The data were produced by immunoSEQ multiplex PCR, yet TCRdb's version contains in-frame clones alone and is incomplete. Of approximately 300,000 clones in the sample, approximately 82% were seen once. This clonotype was obtained from a woman between 45 and 65 years old with acute or convalescent COVID-19. The gene calls are TRBV7-8 and TRBJ1-1; 7 nucleotides match TRBD1. What was sequenced was peripheral blood. The CDR3 DNA reads as TGTGCCAGCAGCTTAGGACAGGGAGGAGACACTGAAGCTTTCTTT. Its protein product is CASSLGQGGDTEAFF.